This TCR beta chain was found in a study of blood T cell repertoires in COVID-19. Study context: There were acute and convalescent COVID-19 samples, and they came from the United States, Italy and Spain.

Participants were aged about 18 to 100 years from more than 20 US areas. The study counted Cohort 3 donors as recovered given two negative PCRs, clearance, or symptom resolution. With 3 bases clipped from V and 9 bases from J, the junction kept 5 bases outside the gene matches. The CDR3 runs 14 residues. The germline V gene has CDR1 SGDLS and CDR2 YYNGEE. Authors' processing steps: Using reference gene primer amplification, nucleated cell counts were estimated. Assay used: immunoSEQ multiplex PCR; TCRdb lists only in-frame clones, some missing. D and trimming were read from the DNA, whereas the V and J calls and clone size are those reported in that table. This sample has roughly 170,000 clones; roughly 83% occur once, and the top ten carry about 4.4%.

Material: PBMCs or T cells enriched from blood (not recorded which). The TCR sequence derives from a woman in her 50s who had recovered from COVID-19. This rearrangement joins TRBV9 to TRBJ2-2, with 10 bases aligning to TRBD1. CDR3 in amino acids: CASSADRGRRELFF. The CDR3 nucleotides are TGTGCCAGCAGCGCCGACAGGGGGCGGAGGGAGCTGTTTTTT.